The present entry profiles one T cell receptor beta chain with its context. Its specificity is not known. The study separated CD4+ cells into CD45RA+ naive and CD45RA-negative memory subsets. Trimming shortened V by 0 bases and J by 8 bases, and 8 bases separated the two germline ends. Germline V gene lookup returns CDR1 SGHKS and CDR2 YYEKEE (reference sequence). CDR3 length: 12 amino acids. The sample belongs to a study of shared clonotypes between healthy human individuals. The wider study: CD4 naive and memory got three plates each, CD8 naive two, CD8 memory one. Broader study findings: Shared across four donors were around 5% of the naive CD4 clonotypes.

Several immunoSEQ 96-well plates shared each subset's DNA, each plate a replicate. Sequencing was performed with immunoSEQ multiplex PCR; in TCRdb, only in-frame clones are kept and a portion is missing. The sample lists about 1.5 million clones, about 96% seen once, with about 1.2% in the top ten. This receptor was obtained from a man aged 30-40 years in good health. This chain joins TRBV5-5 and TRBJ1-2; no reliable D call. The sequencing input was naive CD4+ T cells sorted from blood. Subset noted: CD45RA+ positively selected. CDR3 nucleotides: TGTGCCAGCAGCTTGGCCCTAGTCGGCTACACCTTC. Its protein product is CASSLALVGYTF.